The 27 T cell receptor beta chains below come from one sample, sequenced in a study of OX40 agonist ivuxolimab in advanced cancers. Measured with immunoSEQ multiplex PCR; TCRdb has only the in-frame clones, and not every one. Among about 37,000 clones listed, around 92% were seen once. Sequences were derived from CD4+ or CD8+ T cells sorted from blood, sampled in a trial of the OX40 agonist ivuxolimab. Source of these receptors: an adult with an advanced solid tumor such as melanoma, head and neck, liver or kidney cancer.

This clone was seen a few times. The chain combines TRBV7-9 with TRBJ2-5; the D gene could be TRBD1 or TRBD2 (5 bases each). The V end lost 6 bases, the J end lost 1 base, and 15 bases lay between the germline ends. CDR3 length: 15 amino acids. CDR1 is SEHNR and CDR2 is FQNEAQ in the germline V gene (reference sequence). The CDR3 loop is CASSEQRGVQETQYF. The CDR3 DNA follows: TGTGCCAGCAGTGAACAGAGAGGGGTCCAAGAGACCCAGTACTTC. The whole variable domain, remainder taken from reference TRBV7-9 and TRBJ2-5, is DTGVSQNPRHKITKRGQNVTFRCDPISEHNRLYWYRQTLGQGPEFLTYFQNEAQLEKSRLLSDRFSAERPKGSFSTLEIQRTEQGDSAMYLCASSEQRGVQETQYFGPGTRLLVL.

This clone was recorded a few times. The chain links TRBV11-2 to TRBJ2-3; 8 nucleotides line up with TRBD1. CDR3 length: 17 amino acids. Germline values: CDR1 SGHAT, CDR2 FQNNGV. The ends lost 0 bases at V and 5 bases at J; junction bases unmatched: 10. In DNA, the CDR3 is TGTGCCAGCAGCTTAGAGGTGGGCAGGGGGCGAAAAGATACGCAGTATTTT. Translating it yields CASSLEVGRGRKDTQYF. The full variable domain, in which reference TRBV11-2 and TRBJ2-3 provide the parts outside the CDR3, is EAGVAQSPRYKIIEKRQSVAFWCNPISGHATLYWYQQILGQGPKLLIQFQNNGVVDDSQLPKDRFSAERLKGVDSTLKIQPAKLEDSAVYLCASSLEVGRGRKDTQYFGPGTRLTVL.

CDR3 sequence (DNA): TGTGCTAGTGGTTTGGACGTTAGCGGAAGTCTCCTCGATGAGCAGTTCTTC. Protein product: CASGLDVSGSLLDEQFF. V usage is TRBV12-5 and J usage is TRBJ2-1, with D tentatively TRBD2 (6 bases). From germline, CDR1 is LGHNT and CDR2 FRNRAP. V lost 1 base and J 8 bases, leaving 21 bases between the germline ends. This CDR3 spans 17 amino acids.

This clone was counted only a few times. This sequence joins TRBV7-9 and TRBJ2-7; 10 nucleotides match TRBD2. The CDR3 totals 12 residues. The V segment lost 5 bases and the J segment 7 bases; nucleotides outside the gene matches: 2. Germline CDR1 and CDR2: SEHNR and FQNEAQ (reference sequence). The CDR3 loop reads CASSGGLAEQYF. In nucleotides, the CDR3 is TGTGCCAGCAGCGGGGGACTAGCGGAGCAGTACTTC.

The chain joins TRBV19 to TRBJ1-5; possible D gene TRBD1, 6 bases. This CDR3 region has 17 residues. With 4 bases removed from V and 9 bases from J, the gap between germline ends came to 25 bases. Germline-derived CDR1 and CDR2 are LNHDA and SQIVND (reference sequence). CDR3 bases: TGTGCCAGTAGTAAAATACAGCCGGACGCGCTAGGGGGGCCCCAGCATTTT. It specifies CASSKIQPDALGGPQHF.

The rearrangement links TRBV27 to TRBJ2-5; D gene uncertain. Germline V gene data show CDR1 as MNHEY and CDR2 as SMNVEV (reference sequence). Trimming took 5 bases from V and 2 from J, leaving 9 bases between them. The CDR3 runs to 13 residues. This CDR3 is CASSPQNQETQYF. CDR3 DNA: TGTGCCAGCAGTCCACAAAATCAAGAGACCCAGTACTTC.

The gene calls are TRBV27 and TRBJ2-1; no clear D. Trimming removed 0 bases from V and 4 bases from J, with 4 bases in between. The CDR3 runs 13 residues. The germline gives CDR1 MNHEY, CDR2 SMNVEV (reference sequence). The DNA for the CDR3 is TGTGCCAGCAGTTTATCGCGGTACAATGAGCAGTTCTTC. Protein product: CASSLSRYNEQFF.

The chain recombines TRBV19 with TRBJ1-2, with D perhaps TRBD1 (5 bases). This CDR3 contains 15 residues. The V and J ends lost 6 bases and 2 bases respectively, with 16 bases between them. The germline V gene encodes CDR1 LNHDA and CDR2 SQIVND (reference sequence). The CDR3 here is CASRLPGEGNYGYTF. For the CDR3, the DNA is TGTGCCAGTAGGCTCCCGGGGGAGGGAAACTATGGCTACACCTTC. The full variable domain, completed using reference TRBV19 and TRBJ1-2, is DGGITQSPKYLFRKEGQNVTLSCEQNLNHDAMYWYRQDPGQGLRLIYYSQIVNDFQKGDIAEGYSVSREKKESFPLTVTSAQKNPTAFYLCASRLPGEGNYGYTFGSGTRLTVV.

This clone came up once. V is TRBV30 and J is TRBJ2-7; maybe TRBD2 (6 bases). The CDR3 totals 14 residues. CDR1 and CDR2 from the germline V gene are GTSNPN and SVGIG (reference sequence). Trimming took 0 bases from V and 0 from J, leaving 9 bases between them. The CDR3 sequence is CAWSVRSGSYEQYF. CDR3 coding DNA: TGTGCCTGGAGTGTACGTAGCGGCTCCTACGAGCAGTACTTC.

The chain uses TRBV7-9 and TRBJ1-1; a weak D match, TRBD1 (6 bases). The germline V and J ends were trimmed by 5 bases and 5 bases, with 15 bases remaining between them. Germline lookup yields CDR1 SEHNR and CDR2 FQNEAQ (reference sequence). The CDR3 extends over 14 amino acids. Here the CDR3 reads CASSQDSTWTEAFF. The DNA for the CDR3 is TGTGCCAGCAGCCAGGACAGCACCTGGACTGAAGCTTTCTTT.

The CDR3 protein is CASSRDRRSSYEQYF. CDR3 nucleotides: TGTGCCAGCAGTAGGGACAGGCGAAGCTCCTACGAGCAGTACTTC. This chain connects TRBV6-5 to TRBJ2-7, with 8 bases that match TRBD1. CDR3 length equals 15 residues. The germline V gene has CDR1 MNHEY and CDR2 SVGAGI. Trimming at V came to 5 bases and at J to 0 bases, leaving 6 bases not matched to a gene.

The chain carries TRBV14 and TRBJ2-5, with 7 bases identical to TRBD2. Germline CDR1 is SGHDN and CDR2 is FVKESK. Losses at the gene ends were 0 bases for V and 4 bases for J; bases not matched to a gene: 5. This CDR3 region has 15 residues. CDR3 nucleotide sequence: TGTGCCAGCAGCCAAGATGGCCTAGCGGCAGAGACCCAGTACTTC. Translation gives CASSQDGLAAETQYF.

The chain has TRBV19 and TRBJ2-3, with D perhaps matching TRBD2 (6 bases). Germline CDR1 LNHDA, CDR2 SQIVND (reference sequence). CDR3 length: 15 residues. V was trimmed by 5 bases and J by 3 bases, leaving 15 bases between them. CDR3 DNA sequence: TGTGCCAGTAGTTACGGAGGGACGGGGACAGATACGCAGTATTTT. Amino acids: CASSYGGTGTDTQYF.

In DNA, the CDR3 is TGTGCCAGCAGCGGTACTGAAGCTTTCTTT. Translated, it gives CASSGTEAFF. The rearrangement uses TRBV7-9 and TRBJ1-1, with D uncertain. The CDR3 has 10 amino acids. Germline values: CDR1 SEHNR, CDR2 FQNEAQ (reference sequence). Trimming removed 5 bases at V and 5 bases at J, with 3 bases between.

This clone was detected only once. The chain links TRBV27 to TRBJ2-6; D is unresolved. The V gene lost 11 bases and the J gene lost 4 bases, with 9 bases spanning the gap. Germline CDR1 and CDR2: MNHEY and SMNVEV (reference sequence). CDR3 length equals 12 residues. For the CDR3, the DNA is TGTGCCTCCCGGCGAGGGGCCAACGTCCTGACTTTC. Translated, it gives CASRRGANVLTF. Full variable domain (remainder filled in from reference TRBV27 and TRBJ2-6): EAQVTQNPRYLITVTGKKLTVTCSQNMNHEYMSWYRQDPGLGLRQIYYSMNVEVTDKGDVPEGYKVSRKEKRNFPLILESPSPNQTSLYFCASRRGANVLTFGAGSRLTVL.

J is TRBJ2-7 and V is TRBV29-1, with D possibly called TRBD1 or TRBD2 (5 bases each). CDR1 and CDR2 (germline): SQVTM, ANQGSEA. The CDR3 contains 14 residues. Trimming removed 4 bases from V and 2 bases from J, with 15 bases in between. The CDR3 spells CSVVRPRDPYEQYF. Here the CDR3 DNA reads TGCAGCGTTGTCAGACCAAGGGACCCCTACGAGCAGTACTTC.

The chain uses TRBV6-5 and TRBJ1-1; D perhaps matches TRBD1 (5 bases). This CDR3 contains 14 residues. CDR1 is MNHEY, CDR2 SVGAGI, per germline. Trimming stripped 0 bases from V and 5 bases from J, with 10 bases between. CDR3 DNA sequence: TGTGCCAGCAGTTACTCGGGCGGGGGGACTGAAGCTTTCTTT. Translation gives CASSYSGGGTEAFF.

V is TRBV10-3 and J is TRBJ2-7, with 10 bases that match TRBD2. V was pared by 2 bases and J by 0 bases, with 4 bases of the junction left unmatched. This CDR3 is 16 amino acids long. Per germline, CDR1 ENHRY and CDR2 SYGVKD. The CDR3 DNA sequence: TGTGCCATCAGTGAGGAAGCTAGCGGGGGCTCCTACGAGCAGTACTTC. Its protein is CAISEEASGGSYEQYF.

V gene TRBV19 combines with J gene TRBJ1-1, with D unresolved. Germline loops: CDR1 LNHDA, CDR2 SQIVND (reference sequence). CDR3 size: 12 residues. Trimming shortened V by 11 bases and J by 1 base, and 11 bases separated the two germline ends. The CDR3 here is CASHGSNTEAFF. The CDR3 region has the DNA TGTGCCTCCCACGGGTCGAACACTGAAGCTTTCTTT.

This clone was recorded only once. The J gene is TRBJ2-7, the V gene TRBV6-1, with a tentative D call TRBD2 (6 bases). The CDR3 loop spans 14 amino acids. The germline gives CDR1 MNHNS, CDR2 SASEGT. V lost 7 bases and J lost 3, with 16 bases in between. The CDR3 spells CASKRRGEDYEQYF. DNA of the CDR3: TGTGCCAGCAAGAGGCGGGGAGAGGACTACGAGCAGTACTTC.

The J gene is TRBJ2-2, the V gene TRBV5-1; D is undetermined. The CDR3 sequence is 15 residues long. Trimming removed 0 bases at V and 2 bases at J, with 8 bases between. From germline, CDR1 is SGHRS and CDR2 YFSETQ. The CDR3 DNA is TGCGCCAGCAGCTTGGCTCTAGTTAACACCGGGGAGCTGTTTTTT. Amino acids: CASSLALVNTGELFF.

The chain combines TRBV6-4 with TRBJ2-3; perhaps TRBD1 as D (5 bases). The length of the CDR3 is 15 residues. CDR1 is MRHNA and CDR2 is SNTAGT in the germline V gene. V gave up 2 bases and J gave up 2 bases, with 11 bases separating them. The CDR3 reads CASSDDSAHTDTQYF. The CDR3 bases are TGTGCCAGCAGTGACGACAGCGCACACACAGATACGCAGTATTTT.

This chain connects TRBV27 to TRBJ2-1; the match to TRBD2 covers 13 bases. The trim removed 7 bases at V and 7 bases at J, leaving 10 bases unmatched. The CDR3 spans 16 residues. CDR1 is MNHEY and CDR2 is SMNVEV in the germline V gene (reference sequence). The CDR3 nucleotides read TGTGCCAGCACCCTGGGGACTAGCGGGATTGCAAATGAGCAGTTCTTC. It yields the protein CASTLGTSGIANEQFF.

The V call is TRBV5-6, the J call TRBJ2-7, with D unclear. The CDR3 spans 13 residues. Trimming cost V 4 bases and J 11 bases, with 19 bases left between them. The V gene's germline CDR1 is SGHDT and CDR2 YYEEEE. CDR3 amino acids: CASSLLGWGIKYF. CDR3 DNA: TGTGCCAGCAGCCTTTTAGGGTGGGGTATAAAGTACTTC.

The chain links TRBV6-5 to TRBJ2-1; D unclear. Trimming removed 8 bases at V and 0 bases at J, with 8 bases between. The length of the CDR3 is 13 residues. Per germline, CDR1 MNHEY and CDR2 SVGAGI. CDR3 in amino acids: CASVASSYNEQFF. In DNA, the CDR3 is TGTGCCAGCGTCGCGAGCTCCTACAATGAGCAGTTCTTC.

The chain employs TRBV15 and TRBJ2-1; TRBD2 might be the D (7 bases). The germline CDR1 and CDR2 sequences are LNHNV and YYDKDF (reference sequence). Trimming took off 9 bases at V and 7 bases at J, with 19 bases between the two ends. There are 14 residues in the CDR3. The CDR3 loop reads CATGGREGPNEQFF. The CDR3 DNA reads TGTGCCACGGGGGGCAGGGAGGGTCCTAATGAGCAGTTCTTC. The whole variable domain, remainder taken from reference TRBV15 and TRBJ2-1, is DAMVIQNPRYQVTQFGKPVTLSCSQTLNHNVMYWYQQKSSQAPKLLFHYYDKDFNNEADTPDNFQSRRPNTSFCFLDIRSPGLGDTAMYLCATGGREGPNEQFFGPGTRLTVL.

V gene TRBV7-9 combines with J gene TRBJ2-6; TRBD2 is a possible D gene (5 bases). V gave up 3 bases and J gave up 4 bases, with 19 bases separating them. The germline CDR1 and CDR2 sequences are SEHNR and FQNEAQ (reference sequence). This CDR3 has 18 residues. The CDR3 here is CASSFSFTREPGANVLTF. In nucleotides, the CDR3 is TGTGCCAGCAGCTTCTCGTTTACTAGGGAACCCGGGGCCAACGTCCTGACTTTC.